The 15 T cell receptor beta chains presented below share a single source sample, sequenced in a study of blood T cell repertoires in COVID-19. Sequencing used immunoSEQ multiplex PCR; TCRdb keeps in-frame clones, though not all of them. The table has some 100,000 clones, about 74% seen once. Sequencing input: peripheral blood. These receptors were taken from a man in his sixties or seventies with acute or convalescent COVID-19.

This clone has only one observation. This rearrangement joins TRBV25-1 to TRBJ1-6; D is unresolved. The germline gives CDR1 MGHDK, CDR2 SYGVNS. The V gene lost 6 bases and the J gene lost 10 bases, with 16 bases spanning the gap. CDR3 length equals 14 residues. CDR3 nucleotides: TGTGCCAGCAGATATACGGGTTTGGAATCACCCCTCCACTTT. It specifies CASRYTGLESPLHF.

In DNA form, the CDR3 reads TGTGCCAGCAGCCCGCAGAGGCGTAGAAACACCATATATTTT. It codes for CASSPQRRRNTIYF. The genes are TRBV13 and TRBJ1-3; D ambiguous. The CDR3 loop spans 14 amino acids. Trimming removed 5 bases from V and 5 bases from J, with 13 bases in between. Germline CDR1 reads PRHDT; CDR2 reads FYEKMQ (reference sequence). The full variable domain, rest sourced from reference TRBV13 and TRBJ1-3, is AAGVIQSPRHLIKEKRETATLKCYPIPRHDTVYWYQQGPGQDPQFLISFYEKMQSDKGSIPDRFSAQQFSDYHSELNMSSLELGDSALYFCASSPQRRRNTIYFGEGSWLTVV.

The genes are TRBV11-2 and TRBJ2-7; 8 bases match TRBD1. The CDR3 is made up of 13 amino acids. Germline-derived CDR1 and CDR2 are SGHAT and FQNNGV. The ends lost 5 bases at V and 4 bases at J; junction bases unmatched: 4. CDR3 protein: CASSQDRVYEQYF. The CDR3 DNA reads as TGTGCCAGCAGCCAGGACAGGGTGTACGAGCAGTACTTC. The variable domain in full, completed from reference TRBV11-2 and TRBJ2-7, reads EAGVAQSPRYKIIEKRQSVAFWCNPISGHATLYWYQQILGQGPKLLIQFQNNGVVDDSQLPKDRFSAERLKGVDSTLKIQPAKLEDSAVYLCASSQDRVYEQYFGPGTRLTVT.

The chain employs TRBV10-3 and TRBJ1-2; D possibly corresponds to TRBD1 (5 bases). Germline assignment: CDR1 ENHRY and CDR2 SYGVKD. This CDR3 region has 15 residues. Trimming stripped 2 bases from V and 3 bases from J, with 13 bases between. In DNA form, the CDR3 reads TGTGCCATCAGTGAGAATCAGGGCACCGACTATGGCTACACCTTC. Its protein product is CAISENQGTDYGYTF.

The chain carries TRBV7-2 and TRBJ1-5; D remains ambiguous. Germline V gene data show CDR1 as SGHTA and CDR2 as FQGNSA. V lost 1 base, J lost 7 bases, and 5 bases lay in between. This CDR3 is built from 12 residues. The CDR3 is CASSLEEQPQHF. As DNA, the CDR3 is TGTGCCAGCAGCTTAGAGGAGCAGCCCCAGCATTTT.

This chain links TRBV7-3 with TRBJ1-3; the D gene is possibly TRBD1 (5 bases). This CDR3 contains 14 residues. The V gene's germline CDR1 is SGHTA and CDR2 FQGTGA. Trimming pared 2 bases from V and 3 bases from J, leaving 8 bases between. This chain's CDR3 is CASSLGALGNTIYF. CDR3 sequence (DNA): TGTGCCAGCAGCTTAGGGGCGCTTGGAAACACCATATATTTT.

The V call is TRBV11-2, the J call TRBJ1-6, with a tentative D call TRBD1 (5 bases). The CDR3 sequence is 15 residues long. With 4 bases removed from V and 11 bases from J, the gap between germline ends came to 18 bases. Per germline, CDR1 SGHAT and CDR2 FQNNGV. The CDR3 is CASSYRPGGMTPLHF. The CDR3 coding sequence is TGTGCCAGCAGCTACAGACCGGGGGGTATGACACCCCTCCACTTT.

The CDR3 DNA reads as TGTGCCAGCAGCTCTAAACGGACAGGGATGGATGAGCAGTTCTTC. Its protein is CASSSKRTGMDEQFF. The chain is built from TRBV11-3 and TRBJ2-1; 8 nucleotides line up with TRBD1. CDR3 length equals 15 residues. CDR1 and CDR2 (germline): SGHNT, YENEEA. The J segment lost 8 bases and the V segment lost 4 bases, leaving 10 bases of the junction unmatched.

The chain couples TRBV5-1 to TRBJ2-5, with a possible D match to TRBD1 (6 bases). Germline V gene data show CDR1 as SGHRS and CDR2 as YFSETQ. The ends were cut back, 1 base at V and 2 bases at J, with 9 bases in the middle. The CDR3 has 14 residues. The CDR3 loop is CASSLFTGQETQYF. The CDR3 DNA sequence: TGCGCCAGCAGCTTGTTCACAGGGCAAGAGACCCAGTACTTC. Combining the CDR3 with reference TRBV5-1 and TRBJ2-5 gives the whole variable domain KAGVTQTPRYLIKTRGQQVTLSCSPISGHRSVSWYQQTPGQGLQFLFEYFSETQRNKGNFPGRFSGRQFSNSRSEMNVSTLELGDSALYLCASSLFTGQETQYFGPGTRLLVL.

The chain is built from TRBV6-6 and TRBJ2-4; 8 nucleotides match TRBD1. Trimming cost V 7 bases and J 8 bases; bases outside gene matches: 10. Looked up from germline, CDR1 is MNHNY and CDR2 is SVGAGI (reference sequence). CDR3 size: 14 residues. This CDR3 reads CASMGRGRRDIQYF. CDR3 nucleotides: TGTGCCAGCATGGGCAGGGGGCGCCGGGACATTCAGTACTTC.

This clone has a single count. V is TRBV7-9 and J is TRBJ2-2; the D gene is possibly TRBD1 (6 bases). Germline assignment: CDR1 SEHNR and CDR2 FQNEAQ (reference sequence). Trimming took off 1 base at V and 6 bases at J, with 9 bases between the two ends. The CDR3 runs to 14 residues. CDR3 DNA sequence: TGTGCCAGCAGCTTAGTTAACAGGGCCGGGGAGCTGTTTTTT. This gives the protein CASSLVNRAGELFF. Variable domain in full (rest from reference TRBV7-9 and TRBJ2-2): DTGVSQNPRHKITKRGQNVTFRCDPISEHNRLYWYRQTLGQGPEFLTYFQNEAQLEKSRLLSDRFSAERPKGSFSTLEIQRTEQGDSAMYLCASSLVNRAGELFFGEGSRLTVL.

The chain joins TRBV4-1 to TRBJ2-7; TRBD2 matches 8 bases. V trimming: 8 bases; J trimming: 5 bases; junction bases outside the gene matches: 14. CDR3 size: 15 residues. Germline CDR1 and CDR2: MGHRA and YSYEKL. DNA of the CDR3: TGCGCCAGCTCTAAGGGACGGGAGGGCCTCGACGAGCAGTACTTC. Its protein product is CASSKGREGLDEQYF.

The CDR3 spells CAWSTQTGYGYTF. The DNA for the CDR3 is TGTGCCTGGAGTACACAAACAGGCTATGGCTACACCTTC. This rearrangement joins TRBV30 to TRBJ1-2; the D gene is possibly TRBD1 (5 bases). The CDR3 is 13 residues long. Per germline, CDR1 GTSNPN and CDR2 SVGIG (reference sequence). V lost 2 bases, J lost 4 bases, and 11 bases lay in between. Full variable domain (outside the CDR3, taken from reference TRBV30 and TRBJ1-2): SQTIHQWPATLVQPVGSPLSLECTVEGTSNPNLYWYRQAAGRGLQLLFYSVGIGQISSEVPQNLSASRPQDRQFILSSKKLLLSDSGFYLCAWSTQTGYGYTFGSGTRLTVV.

J is TRBJ2-2 and V is TRBV19; D may be TRBD2 (6 bases). Germline CDR1 reads LNHDA; CDR2 reads SQIVND (reference sequence). V dropped 5 bases and J dropped 3 bases, with 13 bases sitting between them. The CDR3 has 15 amino acids. CDR3 sequence: CASSWSGLHTGELFF. CDR3 DNA: TGTGCCAGTAGTTGGTCGGGACTTCACACCGGGGAGCTGTTTTTT.

V and J are TRBV19 and TRBJ2-7; the match to TRBD1 covers 9 bases. From germline, CDR1 is LNHDA and CDR2 SQIVND (reference sequence). V lost 4 bases, J lost 6 bases, and 7 bases stayed unmatched. There are 14 residues in the CDR3. CDR3 sequence: CASSTWDREAEQYF. As DNA, the CDR3 is TGTGCCAGTAGTACCTGGGACAGGGAGGCCGAGCAGTACTTC.